These 30 T cell receptor beta chains were sequenced from one sample in a study of blood T cell repertoires in COVID-19. Assay used: immunoSEQ multiplex PCR; TCRdb lists only in-frame clones, some missing. The table records 200,000 to 250,000 clones, 85% to 90% of them present only once. The sample taken for sequencing was peripheral blood. These receptors all stem from a woman in her sixties or seventies with active or convalescent COVID-19.

The chain combines TRBV4-1 with TRBJ2-3; TRBD1 is a possible D gene (6 bases). Trimming removed 0 bases from V and 5 bases from J, with 15 bases in between. Germline CDR1 and CDR2: MGHRA and YSYEKL. This CDR3 comprises 16 residues. The CDR3 here is CASSQDGQVRGDTQYF. The DNA of the CDR3 is TGCGCCAGCAGCCAAGATGGGCAGGTCAGGGGAGATACGCAGTATTTT.

This chain joins TRBV5-1 and TRBJ1-6, with 9 bases aligning to TRBD1. This CDR3 spans 15 amino acids. Per germline, CDR1 SGHRS and CDR2 YFSETQ. After removal of 0 bases from V and 8 bases from J, the junction contained 3 bases not matched to a gene. The CDR3 DNA is TGCGCCAGCAGCTTGGGACAGGGGGTGCATTCACCCCTCCACTTT. It codes for CASSLGQGVHSPLHF.

The V gene is TRBV7-8, the J gene TRBJ2-1; 15 bases are shared with TRBD2. The CDR3 totals 21 residues. Per the germline V gene, CDR1 is SGHVS and CDR2 is FQNEAQ. Unmatched junction bases numbered 14, after V lost 5 bases and J lost 0 bases. The CDR3 loop reads CASSPYSGLAGGSSSYNEQFF. In nucleotides, the CDR3 is TGTGCCAGCAGCCCCTACTCGGGACTAGCGGGGGGATCGAGCTCCTACAATGAGCAGTTCTTC.

The chain uses TRBV20-1 and TRBJ1-2; D perhaps matches TRBD1 (6 bases). The V gene lost 5 bases and the J gene lost 8 bases, with 12 bases spanning the gap. The CDR3 is 11 residues long. Germline lookup yields CDR1 DFQATT and CDR2 SNEGSKA (reference sequence). Written as DNA, the CDR3 is TGCAGTGCTTCAGGGGTTGTGGGCTACACCTTC. Translating it yields CSASGVVGYTF.

The chain joins TRBV5-5 to TRBJ1-3; 7 bases agree with TRBD1. Losses at the gene ends were 2 bases for V and 3 bases for J; bases not matched to a gene: 8. Germline CDR1 SGHKS, CDR2 YYEKEE (reference sequence). The CDR3 consists of 16 residues. The CDR3: CASSLQGMGIGNTIYF. The CDR3 DNA reads as TGTGCCAGCAGCTTACAGGGGATGGGGATTGGAAACACCATATATTTT.

This chain links TRBV6-5 with TRBJ1-5; D perhaps matches TRBD1 (6 bases). V was cut by 4 bases and J by 2 bases, with 12 bases left in between. The CDR3 is made up of 15 amino acids. Germline assignment: CDR1 MNHEY and CDR2 SVGAGI. The CDR3 region has the DNA TGTGCCAGCAGTTCCAGGGGCCCAGGCAATCAGCCCCAGCATTTT. Protein sequence: CASSSRGPGNQPQHF.

The chain employs TRBV18 and TRBJ1-1; D gene uncertain. V lost 3 bases and J lost 1, with 18 bases in between. The CDR3 spans 17 residues. Germline CDR1 KGHSH, CDR2 LQKENI. CDR3: CASSPTSIHAQNTEAFF. The CDR3 DNA reads as TGTGCCAGCTCACCTACATCCATACACGCCCAGAACACTGAAGCTTTCTTT.

The rearrangement uses TRBV7-2 and TRBJ1-1; tentatively, D is TRBD1 (6 bases). V was cut by 5 bases and J by 1 base, with 14 bases left in between. Germline V gene lookup returns CDR1 SGHTA and CDR2 FQGNSA. The CDR3 sequence is 15 residues long. The chain's CDR3 is CASSATGGRNTEAFF. The CDR3 nucleotides are TGTGCCAGCAGCGCAACGGGGGGGCGGAACACTGAAGCTTTCTTT.

V usage is TRBV3-1 (or the pseudogene TRBV3-2) and J usage is TRBJ2-7, with D maybe TRBD1 (6 bases). CDR3 length: 12 amino acids. V was clipped by 6 bases and J by 6 bases, with 12 bases between them. Germline CDR1 is LGHDT and CDR2 is YNNKEL (reference sequence). For the CDR3, the DNA is TGTGCCAGCAGACACAGGGTTGGCGAGCAGTACTTC. Amino acid sequence: CASRHRVGEQYF.

The V call is TRBV27, the J call TRBJ1-5; possibly TRBD1 for D (5 bases). Germline CDR1 MNHEY, CDR2 SMNVEV (reference sequence). This CDR3 has 14 residues. Trimming cost V 5 bases and J 4 bases, with 12 bases left between them. The CDR3 DNA follows: TGTGCCAGCAGTCCTCAGGGAGGGAATCAGCCCCAGCATTTT. This encodes CASSPQGGNQPQHF.

The chain uses TRBV6-5 and TRBJ2-1; D unclear. The CDR3 loop spans 14 amino acids. V lost 0 bases and J lost 3, with 6 bases in between. CDR1 MNHEY and CDR2 SVGAGI come from the germline V gene. The CDR3 nucleotides read TGTGCCAGCAGTTACTCGAACAGCTACAATGAGCAGTTCTTC. Translation gives CASSYSNSYNEQFF.

The J gene is TRBJ2-2, the V gene TRBV2; D might be TRBD1 (5 bases). V lost 6 bases and J 2 bases, leaving 7 bases between the germline ends. Per the germline V gene, CDR1 is SNHLY and CDR2 is FYNNEI. The length of the CDR3 is 13 residues. This chain's CDR3 is CASRGVNTGELFF. CDR3 DNA: TGTGCCAGCAGAGGGGTCAACACCGGGGAGCTGTTTTTT.

The chain carries TRBV6-5 and TRBJ1-6; tentatively, D is TRBD1 (6 bases). Trimming took off 2 bases at V and 10 bases at J, with 15 bases between the two ends. Germline values: CDR1 MNHEY, CDR2 SVGAGI. The CDR3 consists of 15 residues. The CDR3: CASSYRDTRKSPLHF. CDR3 nucleotides: TGTGCCAGCAGTTACCGGGACACCCGTAAGTCACCCCTCCACTTT.

In DNA form, the CDR3 reads TGTGCCATCAGTGAGATGTCAGGGGCCTTCTATGGCTACACCTTC. Protein: CAISEMSGAFYGYTF. V gene TRBV10-3 combines with J gene TRBJ1-2; D may be TRBD1 (6 bases). Trimming removed 2 bases from V and 4 bases from J, with 14 bases in between. Germline CDR1 ENHRY, CDR2 SYGVKD. The CDR3 runs 15 residues.

The rearrangement links TRBV10-1 to TRBJ2-3; 8 bases align to TRBD2. This CDR3 spans 16 amino acids. Losses at the gene ends were 3 bases for V and 1 base for J; bases not matched to a gene: 6. Germline loops: CDR1 WNHNN, CDR2 SYGVQD (reference sequence). The CDR3 region is CASSDRVGGGTDTQYF. CDR3 coding DNA: TGCGCCAGCAGTGACCGGGTCGGGGGGGGCACAGATACGCAGTATTTT.

This clone was detected only a few times. V usage is TRBV27 and J usage is TRBJ2-1; TRBD2 agrees at 12 bases. CDR1 and CDR2 from the germline V gene are MNHEY and SMNVEV (reference sequence). The CDR3 totals 18 residues. V dropped 4 bases and J dropped 2; count of bases not matched to a gene: 9. The CDR3 DNA reads as TGTGCCAGCAGTTCCCAACTAGCGGGGGGTAGTCCCTACAATGAGCAGTTCTTC. It specifies CASSSQLAGGSPYNEQFF.

The gene calls are TRBV25-1 and TRBJ1-6, with D possibly TRBD1 on 5 matching bases. The germline V gene encodes CDR1 MGHDK and CDR2 SYGVNS. The CDR3 consists of 15 residues. Trimming shortened V by 3 bases and J by 10 bases, and 16 bases separated the two germline ends. The CDR3 here is CASSEAPGLESPLHF. As DNA, the CDR3 is TGTGCCAGCAGTGAGGCCCCAGGGTTAGAGTCACCCCTCCACTTT.

This chain links TRBV12-3 or TRBV12-4 with TRBJ2-7, with a tentative D call TRBD1 (5 bases). The CDR3 has 13 residues. Trimming took off 6 bases at V and 4 bases at J, with 13 bases between the two ends. Here the CDR3 reads CASSSLQGYEQYF. DNA of the CDR3: TGTGCCAGCAGCTCACTCCAGGGTTACGAGCAGTACTTC.

J is TRBJ1-3 and V is TRBV6-5; D is unclear. Trimming stripped 4 bases from V and 0 bases from J, with 10 bases between. Per germline, CDR1 MNHEY and CDR2 SVGAGI. The CDR3 runs 15 residues. CDR3 sequence: CASSSGVISGNTIYF. Here the CDR3 DNA reads TGTGCCAGCAGTTCAGGTGTCATCTCTGGAAACACCATATATTTT.

This chain links TRBV5-5 with TRBJ1-2; D call uncertain. Germline V gene data show CDR1 as SGHKS and CDR2 as YYEKEE (reference sequence). The V gene lost 6 bases and the J gene lost 4 bases, with 19 bases spanning the gap. This CDR3 spans 15 amino acids. The CDR3 nucleotides are TGTGCCAGCAACCCAGAAAGCGGATTGATCTATGGCTACACCTTC. Amino acid sequence: CASNPESGLIYGYTF.

The chain links TRBV18 to TRBJ1-5; D not resolved. The CDR3 is made up of 15 amino acids. CDR1 is KGHSH, CDR2 LQKENI, per germline. Trimming took off 6 bases at V and 2 bases at J, with 14 bases between the two ends. The chain's CDR3 is CASSLRVDGNQPQHF. CDR3 sequence (DNA): TGTGCCAGCTCCCTGCGGGTGGACGGCAATCAGCCCCAGCATTTT.

Only one count was recorded for this clone. J is TRBJ2-2 and V is TRBV5-1, with TRBD2 matching 13 bases. V lost 2 bases to trimming and J lost 3 bases; unmatched junction nucleotides: 4. The germline V gene has CDR1 SGHRS and CDR2 YFSETQ. The CDR3 is 17 residues long. The CDR3: CASSFPTSGGYTGELFF. DNA of the CDR3: TGCGCCAGCAGCTTCCCGACTAGCGGGGGGTACACCGGGGAGCTGTTTTTT.

Notes on this clone: Mismatch with germline at one junction end may stem from a read error. The chain couples TRBV27 to TRBJ2-5; 8 bases match TRBD2. Germline lookup yields CDR1 MNHEY and CDR2 SMNVEV (reference sequence). The CDR3 is 15 amino acids. CDR3 bases: TGTGCCAGCAGTCCGCGGGGGGCCTTCCAAGGGACCCAGTACTTC. This sequence encodes CASSPRGAFQGTQYF.

In DNA form, the CDR3 reads TGTGCCAGTAGTCAGGGGGAGAATCAGCCCCAGCATTTT. Translating gives CASSQGENQPQHF. This sequence joins TRBV19 and TRBJ1-5, with TRBD1 identical over 7 bases. The CDR3 has 13 amino acids. Germline trimming cut 5 bases from V and 4 bases from J; bases unmatched to any gene: 2. Germline V gene lookup returns CDR1 LNHDA and CDR2 SQIVND (reference sequence).

The chain recombines TRBV5-1 with TRBJ1-2, with 9 bases lining up with TRBD1. The CDR3 spans 14 residues. With V trimmed by 4 bases and J by 8 bases, 9 bases remained unmatched. Germline CDR1 SGHRS, CDR2 YFSETQ. CDR3 sequence: CASSQPGQGIGYTF. CDR3 in DNA: TGCGCCAGCAGCCAGCCGGGACAGGGTATAGGCTACACCTTC.

The chain links TRBV7-3 to TRBJ2-2; TRBD1 aligns across 11 bases. With V trimmed by 6 bases and J by 6 bases, 0 bases remained unmatched. Germline V gives CDR1 SGHTA, CDR2 FQGTGA. The CDR3 is made up of 13 amino acids. Written as DNA, the CDR3 is TGTGCCAGCAGGGGACAGGGGGCCGGGGAGCTGTTTTTT. Its protein product is CASRGQGAGELFF.

The CDR3 region has the DNA TGTGCCAGCAGCCAAGGGTCAGGGGGTGAGAAGGATGGCTACACCTTC. This gives the protein CASSQGSGGEKDGYTF. The genes are TRBV4-2 and TRBJ1-2, with 7 bases identical to TRBD1. Per the germline V gene, CDR1 is LGHNA and CDR2 is YNFKEQ. CDR3 length: 16 amino acids. Germline trimming cut 1 base from V and 6 bases from J; bases unmatched to any gene: 11.

This chain uses TRBV7-2 with TRBJ2-1; the D is unclear. Germline CDR1 and CDR2: SGHTA and FQGNSA. This CDR3 region has 15 residues. Trimming took off 2 bases at V and 6 bases at J, with 14 bases between the two ends. CDR3 coding DNA: TGTGCCAGCAGCTTAAATCCTCCCCTAGTCAATGAGCAGTTCTTC. As protein: CASSLNPPLVNEQFF.

This chain joins TRBV29-1 and TRBJ2-2; D unclear. V lost 7 bases and J lost 3, with 18 bases in between. This CDR3 has 15 residues. Germline CDR1 SQVTM, CDR2 ANQGSEA. The CDR3, as DNA: TGCAGCGCCGCCGGAGCGAATTCCCACACCGGGGAGCTGTTTTTT. Translated, it gives CSAAGANSHTGELFF.

This rearrangement joins TRBV11-1 to TRBJ1-1; a possible D gene is TRBD1 (5 bases). V lost 2 bases and J 11 bases, leaving 18 bases between the germline ends. Germline values: CDR1 SGHAT, CDR2 FQDESV (reference sequence). The CDR3 sequence is 14 residues long. This chain's CDR3 is CASSLIRQGGWAFF. In DNA, the CDR3 is TGTGCCAGCAGCTTAATCCGGCAGGGAGGCTGGGCTTTCTTT. The entire variable domain, with the rest obtained from reference TRBV11-1 and TRBJ1-1, is as follows: EAEVAQSPRYKITEKSQAVAFWCDPISGHATLYWYRQILGQGPELLVQFQDESVVDDSQLPKDRFSAERLKGVDSTLKIQPAELGDSAMYLCASSLIRQGGWAFFGQGTRLTVV.